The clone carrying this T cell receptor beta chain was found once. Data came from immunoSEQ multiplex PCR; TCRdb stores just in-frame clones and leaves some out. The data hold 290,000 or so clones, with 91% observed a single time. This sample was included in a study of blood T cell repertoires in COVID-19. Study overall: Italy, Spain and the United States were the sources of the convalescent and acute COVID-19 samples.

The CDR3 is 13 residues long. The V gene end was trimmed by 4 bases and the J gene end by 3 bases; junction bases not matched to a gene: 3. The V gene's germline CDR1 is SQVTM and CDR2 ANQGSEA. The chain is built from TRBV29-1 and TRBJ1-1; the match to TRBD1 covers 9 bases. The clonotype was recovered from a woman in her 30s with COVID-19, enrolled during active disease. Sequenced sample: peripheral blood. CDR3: CSVVRTGDTEAFF. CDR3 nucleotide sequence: TGCAGCGTTGTAAGGACAGGGGACACTGAAGCTTTCTTT.